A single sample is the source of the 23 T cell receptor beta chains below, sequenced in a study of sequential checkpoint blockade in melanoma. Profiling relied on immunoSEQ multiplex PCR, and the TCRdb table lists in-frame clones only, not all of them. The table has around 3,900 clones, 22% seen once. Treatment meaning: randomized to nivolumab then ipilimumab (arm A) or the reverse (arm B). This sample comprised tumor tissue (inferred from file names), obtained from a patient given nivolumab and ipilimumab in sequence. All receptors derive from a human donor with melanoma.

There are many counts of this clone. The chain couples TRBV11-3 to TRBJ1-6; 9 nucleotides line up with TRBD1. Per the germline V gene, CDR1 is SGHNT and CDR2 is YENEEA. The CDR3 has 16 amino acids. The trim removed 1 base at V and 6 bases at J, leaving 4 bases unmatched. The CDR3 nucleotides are TGTGCCAGCAGCTTAGGGAGGGACAGGGTTAATTCACCCCTCCACTTT. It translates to CASSLGRDRVNSPLHF.

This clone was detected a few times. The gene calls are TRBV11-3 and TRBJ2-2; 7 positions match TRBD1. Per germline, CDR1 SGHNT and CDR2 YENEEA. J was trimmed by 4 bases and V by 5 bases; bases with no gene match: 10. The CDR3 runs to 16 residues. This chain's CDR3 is CASSAYRDSTTGELFF. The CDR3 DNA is TGTGCCAGCAGCGCATACCGGGACAGCACCACCGGGGAGCTGTTTTTT. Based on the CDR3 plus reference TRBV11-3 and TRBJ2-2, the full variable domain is EAGVVQSPRYKIIEKKQPVAFWCNPISGHNTLYWYLQNLGQGPELLIRYENEEAVDDSQLPKDRFSAERLKGVDSTLKIQPAELGDSAVYLCASSAYRDSTTGELFFGEGSRLTVL.

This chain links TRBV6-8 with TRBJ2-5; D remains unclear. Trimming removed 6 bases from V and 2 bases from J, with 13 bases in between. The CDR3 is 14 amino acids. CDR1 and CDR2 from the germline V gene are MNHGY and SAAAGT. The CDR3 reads CASREEQTQETQYF. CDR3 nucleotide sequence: TGTGCCAGCAGGGAAGAACAGACTCAAGAGACCCAGTACTTC.

The CDR3 DNA reads as TGTGCCAGTCGGCCAGGGGCGGACAGGGGTCAACTGTTTTTT. Amino acids: CASRPGADRGQLFF. V is TRBV19 and J is TRBJ1-4; 9 bases line up with TRBD1. The junction had 13 bases not matched to a gene; V was cut back by 8 bases and J by 12 bases. The germline V gene has CDR1 LNHDA and CDR2 SQIVND (reference sequence). This CDR3 is built from 14 residues. Using reference TRBV19 and TRBJ1-4 for the parts outside the CDR3, the full variable domain is DGGITQSPKYLFRKEGQNVTLSCEQNLNHDAMYWYRQDPGQGLRLIYYSQIVNDFQKGDIAEGYSVSREKKESFPLTVTSAQKNPTAFYLCASRPGADRGQLFFGSGTQLSVL.

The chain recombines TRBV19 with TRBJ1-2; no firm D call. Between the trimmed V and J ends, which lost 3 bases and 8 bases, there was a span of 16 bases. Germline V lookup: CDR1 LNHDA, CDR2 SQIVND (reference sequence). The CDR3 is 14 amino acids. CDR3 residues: CASSMTPEASGYTF. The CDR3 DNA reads TGTGCCAGTAGTATGACCCCCGAGGCTAGCGGCTACACCTTC.

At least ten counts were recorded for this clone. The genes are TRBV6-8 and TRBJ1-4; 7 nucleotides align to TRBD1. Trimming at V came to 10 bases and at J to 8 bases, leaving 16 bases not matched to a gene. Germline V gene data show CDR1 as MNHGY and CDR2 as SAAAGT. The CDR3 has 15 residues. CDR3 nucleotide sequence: TGTGCCATCAGATCCACAACAGGGGACCGGGAAAAACTGTTTTTT. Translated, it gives CAIRSTTGDREKLFF.

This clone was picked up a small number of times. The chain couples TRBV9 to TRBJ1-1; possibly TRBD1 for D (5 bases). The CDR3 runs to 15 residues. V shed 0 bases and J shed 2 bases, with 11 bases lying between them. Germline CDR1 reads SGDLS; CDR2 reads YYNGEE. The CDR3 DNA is TGTGCCAGCAGCGTAGCAGGGTTGGGTAACACTGAAGCTTTCTTT. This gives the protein CASSVAGLGNTEAFF.

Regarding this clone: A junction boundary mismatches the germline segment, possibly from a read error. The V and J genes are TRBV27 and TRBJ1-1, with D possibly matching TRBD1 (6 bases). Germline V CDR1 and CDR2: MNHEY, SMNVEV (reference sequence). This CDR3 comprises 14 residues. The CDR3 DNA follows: TGCGCCAGCAGTCGCGGACAGACGAACACTGAAGCTTTCTTT. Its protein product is CASSRGQTNTEAFF.

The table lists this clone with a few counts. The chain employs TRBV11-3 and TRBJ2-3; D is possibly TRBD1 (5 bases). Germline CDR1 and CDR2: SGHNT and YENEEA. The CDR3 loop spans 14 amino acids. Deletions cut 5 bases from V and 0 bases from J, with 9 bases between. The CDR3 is CASSQQGSTDTQYF. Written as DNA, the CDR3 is TGTGCCAGCAGCCAGCAGGGAAGCACAGATACGCAGTATTTT.

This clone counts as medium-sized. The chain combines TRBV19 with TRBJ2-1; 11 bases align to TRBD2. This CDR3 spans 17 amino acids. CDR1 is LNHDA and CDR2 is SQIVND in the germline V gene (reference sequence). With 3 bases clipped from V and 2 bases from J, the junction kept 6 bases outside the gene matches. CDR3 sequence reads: CASSIHFSGGAYNEQFF. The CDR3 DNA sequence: TGTGCCAGTAGTATCCACTTTAGCGGGGGGGCCTACAATGAGCAGTTCTTC.

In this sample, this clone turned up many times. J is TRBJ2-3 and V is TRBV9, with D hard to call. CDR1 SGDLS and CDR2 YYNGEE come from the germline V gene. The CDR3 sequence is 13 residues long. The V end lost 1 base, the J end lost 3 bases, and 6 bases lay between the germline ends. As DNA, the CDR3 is TGTGCCAGCAGCGTAATGGGAACAGATACGCAGTATTTT. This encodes CASSVMGTDTQYF.

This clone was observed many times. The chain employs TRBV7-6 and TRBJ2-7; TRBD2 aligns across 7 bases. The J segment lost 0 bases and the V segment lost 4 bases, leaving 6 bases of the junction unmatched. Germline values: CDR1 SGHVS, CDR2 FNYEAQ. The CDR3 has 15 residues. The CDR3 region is CASSYSGGSSYEQYF. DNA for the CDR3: TGTGCCAGCAGCTATTCCGGGGGGAGCTCCTACGAGCAGTACTTC.

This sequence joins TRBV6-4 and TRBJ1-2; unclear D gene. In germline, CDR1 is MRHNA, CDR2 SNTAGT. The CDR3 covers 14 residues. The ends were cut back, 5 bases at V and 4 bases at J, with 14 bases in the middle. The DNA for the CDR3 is TGTGCCAGCAGTTACGACGCCGCCCCCTATGGCTACACCTTC. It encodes CASSYDAAPYGYTF.

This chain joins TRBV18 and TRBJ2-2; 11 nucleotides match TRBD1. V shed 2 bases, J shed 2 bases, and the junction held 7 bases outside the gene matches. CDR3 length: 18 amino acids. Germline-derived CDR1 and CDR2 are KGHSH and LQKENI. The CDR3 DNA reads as TGTGCCAGCTCACCATTCCCGGGACAGGGGGATAACACCGGGGAGCTGTTTTTT. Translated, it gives CASSPFPGQGDNTGELFF.

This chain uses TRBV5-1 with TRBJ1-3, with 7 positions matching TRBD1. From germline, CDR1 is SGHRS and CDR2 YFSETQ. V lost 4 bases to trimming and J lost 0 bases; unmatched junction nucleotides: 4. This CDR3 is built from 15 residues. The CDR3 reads CASSPGQYSGNTIYF. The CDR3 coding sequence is TGCGCCAGCAGCCCGGGACAGTACTCTGGAAACACCATATATTTT.

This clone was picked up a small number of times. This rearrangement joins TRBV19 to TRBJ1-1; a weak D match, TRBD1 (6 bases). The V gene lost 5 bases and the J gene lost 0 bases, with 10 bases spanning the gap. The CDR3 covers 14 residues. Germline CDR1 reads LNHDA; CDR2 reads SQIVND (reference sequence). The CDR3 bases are TGTGCCAGTAGTTGGGGGCGGATGAACACTGAAGCTTTCTTT. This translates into CASSWGRMNTEAFF.

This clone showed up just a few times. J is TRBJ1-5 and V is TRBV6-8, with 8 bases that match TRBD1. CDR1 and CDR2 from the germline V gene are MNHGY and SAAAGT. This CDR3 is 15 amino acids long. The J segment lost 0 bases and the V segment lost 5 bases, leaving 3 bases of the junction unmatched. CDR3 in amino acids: CASSGQGYSNQPQHF. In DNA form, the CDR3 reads TGTGCCAGCAGTGGACAGGGATATAGCAATCAGCCCCAGCATTTT.

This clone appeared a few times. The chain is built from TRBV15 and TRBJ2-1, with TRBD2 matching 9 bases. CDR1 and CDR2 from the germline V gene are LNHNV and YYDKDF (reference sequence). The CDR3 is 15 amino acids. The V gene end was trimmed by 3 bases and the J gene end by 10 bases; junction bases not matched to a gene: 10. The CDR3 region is CATSSPRGGGEEQFF. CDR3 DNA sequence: TGTGCCACCAGCAGCCCGCGGGGGGGCGGGGAGGAGCAGTTCTTC.

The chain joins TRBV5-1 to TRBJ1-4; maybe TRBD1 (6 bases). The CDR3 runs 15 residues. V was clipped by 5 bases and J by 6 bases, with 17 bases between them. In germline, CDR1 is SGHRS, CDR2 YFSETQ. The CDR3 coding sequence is TGCGCCAGCAGGAGGACCGGGACAACGGATGAAAAACTGTTTTTT. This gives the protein CASRRTGTTDEKLFF.

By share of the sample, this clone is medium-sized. Here the CDR3 DNA reads TGTGCCAGCAGCTCCCCGGGCGCACGGGGTGGCTACACCTTC. Protein: CASSSPGARGGYTF. The gene calls are TRBV11-3 and TRBJ1-2, with D hard to call. The CDR3 sequence is 14 residues long. Trimming took 4 bases from V and 7 from J, leaving 16 bases between them. The germline V gene has CDR1 SGHNT and CDR2 YENEEA.

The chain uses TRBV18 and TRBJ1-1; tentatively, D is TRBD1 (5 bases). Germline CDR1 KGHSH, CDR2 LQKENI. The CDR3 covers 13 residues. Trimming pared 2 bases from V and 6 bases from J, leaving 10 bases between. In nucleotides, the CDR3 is TGTGCCAGCTCACCAGGGGCCGCGGCTGAAGCTTTCTTT. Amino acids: CASSPGAAAEAFF.

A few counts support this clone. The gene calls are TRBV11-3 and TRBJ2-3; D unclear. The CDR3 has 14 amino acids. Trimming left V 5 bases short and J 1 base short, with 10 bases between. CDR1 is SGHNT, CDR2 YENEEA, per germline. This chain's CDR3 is CASSQLSRTDTQYF. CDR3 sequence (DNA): TGTGCCAGCAGCCAGCTGTCCCGCACAGATACGCAGTATTTT.

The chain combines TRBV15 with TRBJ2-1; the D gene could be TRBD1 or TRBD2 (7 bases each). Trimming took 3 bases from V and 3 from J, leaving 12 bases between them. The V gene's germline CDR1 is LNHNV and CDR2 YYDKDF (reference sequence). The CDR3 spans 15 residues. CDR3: CATSSQGGDYNEQFF. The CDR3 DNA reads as TGTGCCACCAGCAGCCAGGGGGGGGACTACAATGAGCAGTTCTTC.